These 9 T cell receptor beta chains originate from one sample sequenced in a study of identical twins. TCRdb ran MiXCR on the 5' RACE reads and lists one entry per CDR3 protein. This table holds around 200,000 distinct CDR3 sequences, roughly 10% found once. The sample was memory (CD45RO+) T cells sorted from blood. The receptors come from a woman aged 18-30 years in good health.

This clonotype was counted between two and nine times. The V and J genes are TRBV20-1 and TRBJ2-1; D possibly corresponds to TRBD1 (8 bases). The CDR3 loop spans 13 amino acids. Germline assignment: CDR1 DFQATT and CDR2 SNEGSKA (reference sequence). The V end lost 6 bases, the J end lost 10 bases, and 19 bases lay between the germline ends. CDR3 nucleotide sequence: TGCAGTGCCCTAGAGACAGGGGAGGGGGAGCAGTTCTTC. Its protein is CSALETGEGEQFF.

This sequence joins TRBV20-1 and TRBJ2-4; no clear D. The germline CDR1 and CDR2 sequences are DFQATT and SNEGSKA (reference sequence). Deletions cut 6 bases from V and 3 bases from J, with 12 bases between. The CDR3 runs 13 residues. Here the CDR3 DNA reads TGCAGTGCCCTTGCGTGGAGCAAAAACATTCAGTACTTC. Encoded protein: CSALAWSKNIQYF.

This clonotype occurred many times. The CDR3 sequence is CASRKGGGQPQHF. The CDR3 DNA reads as TGTGCCAGCAGGAAGGGTGGGGGTCAGCCCCAGCATTTT. The V gene is TRBV12-3 or TRBV12-4, the J gene TRBJ1-5, with a weak D call TRBD1 (5 bases). The CDR3 is 13 amino acids. Trimming cost V 6 bases and J 6 bases, with 12 bases left between them.

This clonotype was seen only a few times. CDR3 residues: CASKFRDGNTGELFF. In DNA, the CDR3 is TGTGCCAGCAAATTCCGGGACGGCAACACCGGGGAGCTGTTTTTT. This chain joins TRBV12-3 or TRBV12-4 and TRBJ2-2, with D possibly being TRBD1 or TRBD2 (5 bases each). The CDR3 is 15 amino acids. The V and J ends lost 7 bases and 2 bases respectively, with 14 bases between them.

This clonotype has ten or more counts. The CDR3 DNA reads as TGTGCCAGCAGCCCCCCCGGGGGCTCCCAGTCGATAGCTTTCTTT. Its protein is CASSPPGGSQSIAFF. The rearrangement links TRBV7-9 to TRBJ1-1, with a possible D match to TRBD1 (6 bases). V was cut by 5 bases and J by 10 bases, with 23 bases left in between. The CDR3 consists of 15 residues. CDR1 and CDR2 (germline): SEHNR, FQNEAQ (reference sequence). The complete variable domain, with remaining parts taken from reference TRBV7-9 and TRBJ1-1, reads DTGVSQNPRHKITKRGQNVTFRCDPISEHNRLYWYRQTLGQGPEFLTYFQNEAQLEKSRLLSDRFSAERPKGSFSTLEIQRTEQGDSAMYLCASSPPGGSQSIAFFGQGTRLTVV.

The V gene is TRBV20-1, the J gene TRBJ2-1, with 8 bases fitting TRBD2. This CDR3 is 13 amino acids long. V dropped 3 bases and J dropped 12; count of bases not matched to a gene: 10. Germline V lookup: CDR1 DFQATT, CDR2 SNEGSKA (reference sequence). The CDR3 sequence: CSARGTSGAGQFF. The CDR3 nucleotides read TGCAGTGCTAGGGGAACTAGCGGCGCCGGGCAGTTCTTC.

In this sample, this clonotype turned up a few times. The chain carries TRBV10-3 and TRBJ2-5; no reliable D call. Germline V gene data show CDR1 as ENHRY and CDR2 as SYGVKD. The CDR3 spans 14 residues. Trimming cost V 0 bases and J 3 bases, with 8 bases left between them. Written as DNA, the CDR3 is TGTGCCATCAGTGAGTCTGGGCAGAAAGAGACCCAGTACTTC. Translation gives CAISESGQKETQYF.

This clonotype showed up just a few times. The chain uses TRBV5-1 and TRBJ2-3, with 9 bases fitting TRBD2. Germline V gene sequence: CDR1 SGHRS, CDR2 YFSETQ. The junction had 7 bases not matched to a gene; V was cut back by 3 bases and J by 2 bases. The CDR3 is 16 residues long. Here the CDR3 reads CASSWMTSGSTDTQYF. The DNA of the CDR3 is TGCGCCAGCAGCTGGATGACTAGCGGATCCACAGATACGCAGTATTTT.

This clonotype was seen many times. V usage is TRBV6-2 or TRBV6-3 and J usage is TRBJ2-3, with 10 bases aligning to TRBD1. CDR1 is MNHEY and CDR2 is SVGEGT in the germline V gene. The CDR3 sequence is 15 residues long. V gave up 6 bases and J gave up 4 bases; unmatched junction bases: 7. The CDR3 DNA sequence: TGTGCCAGCAGCAGGGACAGGGGATCCGCAGATACGCAGTATTTT. Translation: CASSRDRGSADTQYF.